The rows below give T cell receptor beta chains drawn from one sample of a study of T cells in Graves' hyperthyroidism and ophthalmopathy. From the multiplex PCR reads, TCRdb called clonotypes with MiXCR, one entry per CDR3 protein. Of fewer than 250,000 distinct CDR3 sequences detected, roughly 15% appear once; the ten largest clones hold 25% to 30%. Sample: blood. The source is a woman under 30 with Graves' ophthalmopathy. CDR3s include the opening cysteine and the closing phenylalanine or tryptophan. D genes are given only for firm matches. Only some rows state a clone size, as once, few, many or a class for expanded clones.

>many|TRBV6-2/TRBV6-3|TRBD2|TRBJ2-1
TGTGCCAGCACCCCTAGCGGGAGACGATCGGAGCAGTTCTTC
CASTPSGRRSEQFF
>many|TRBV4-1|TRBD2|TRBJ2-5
TGCGCCAGCAGCCAAGACCAGGCCGGGGGGTTAGGGACCCAGTACTTC
CASSQDQAGGLGTQYF
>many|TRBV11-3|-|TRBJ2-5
TGTGCCAGCAGCTCAAGAGTGGGAGGAGTACAAGAGACCCAGTACTTC
CASSSRVGGVQETQYF
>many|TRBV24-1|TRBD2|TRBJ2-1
TGTGCCACCAGTGACTGGGGGACTAGCGGGAATCCGAATGAGCAGTTCTTC
CATSDWGTSGNPNEQFF
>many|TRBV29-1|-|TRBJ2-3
TGCAGCGTTGAGCGGCAAACAGATACGCAGTATTTT
CSVERQTDTQYF
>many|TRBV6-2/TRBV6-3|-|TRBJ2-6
TGTGCCAGCTCCCAACGGGTCTCTGGGGCCAACGTCCTGACTTTC
CASSQRVSGANVLTF
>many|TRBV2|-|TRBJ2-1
TGTGCCAGCAGTGAAGCGCCCCGGTGGCCGTTCTTC
CASSEAPRWPFF
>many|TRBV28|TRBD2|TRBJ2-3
TGTGCCAGCAGACTTGGGACTAGCGGGGGGGCAATTAATACGCAGTATTTT
CASRLGTSGGAINTQYF
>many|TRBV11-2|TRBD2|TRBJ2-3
TGTGCCAGCAGCTTAGGTGCGGGAGGCACAGATACGCAGTATTTT
CASSLGAGGTDTQYF
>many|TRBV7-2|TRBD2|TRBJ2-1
TGTGCCAGCACCGATCCCGGGAGGTCAGGTCAGTTCTTC
CASTDPGRSGQFF
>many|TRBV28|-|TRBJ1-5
TGTGCCAGCAGCCCCTTGGGGGGTGGAGGACAGCCCCAGCATTTT
CASSPLGGGGQPQHF
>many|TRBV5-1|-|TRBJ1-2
TGCGCCAGCAGCTTGGTGCCCTCAGCCAACTATGGCTACACCTTC
CASSLVPSANYGYTF
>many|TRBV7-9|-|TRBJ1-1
TGTGCCAGCAGCTTAGGGGTCTCGGGGTCTACTTTCTTT
CASSLGVSGSTFF
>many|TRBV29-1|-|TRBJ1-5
TGCAGCGTCTCAGAAATGTGGCAGGGGCCCCAGCATTTT
CSVSEMWQGPQHF
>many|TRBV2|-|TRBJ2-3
TGTGCCAGCAGGAGAACAGGGTTAGATACGCAGTATTTT
CASRRTGLDTQYF
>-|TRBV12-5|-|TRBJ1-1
TGTGCTAGTGGTTCGGACTATATGAACACTGAAGCTCTCTTT
CASGSDYMNTEALF
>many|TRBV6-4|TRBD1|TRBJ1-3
TGTGCCAGCCGGATACAAAAACGGACAGGGCGAAACACCATATATTTT
CASRIQKRTGRNTIYF
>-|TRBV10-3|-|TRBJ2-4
TGTGCCATCAGTCAGGGGCTTGCCAAAAACATTCAGTACTTC
CAISQGLAKNIQYF
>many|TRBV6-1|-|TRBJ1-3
TGTGCCAGCAGTGAAGAAAAAGGGAACACCATATATTTT
CASSEEKGNTIYF
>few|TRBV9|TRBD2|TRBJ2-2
TGTGCCAGCAGCGATGGACTAGCGGGGCGACCGAACACCGGGGAGCTGTTTTTT
CASSDGLAGRPNTGELFF
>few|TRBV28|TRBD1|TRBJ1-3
TGTGCCAGCAGCTCGGGACAGAGCTCTGGAAACACCATATATTTT
CASSSGQSSGNTIYF
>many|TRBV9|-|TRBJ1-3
TGTGCCAGCAGCGGTCAGCCCCTCTCTGGAAACACCATATATTTT
CASSGQPLSGNTIYF
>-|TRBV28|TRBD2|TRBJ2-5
TGTGCCAGCAGTTTATCAACTAGCGGGGGAGAGACCCAGTACTTC
CASSLSTSGGETQYF
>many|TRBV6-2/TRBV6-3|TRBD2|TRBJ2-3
TGTGCCAGCAGTAGCGGGAGGGCCAGCACAGATACGCAGTATTTT
CASSSGRASTDTQYF
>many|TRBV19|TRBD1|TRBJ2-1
TGTGCCAGCTCCTCTGACAGGGGCTTTTCCTACAATGAGCAGTTCTTC
CASSSDRGFSYNEQFF
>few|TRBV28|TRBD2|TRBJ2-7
TGTGCCAGCAGCCCCGAGACTAGCGGGGGGGACGAGCAGTACTTC
CASSPETSGGDEQYF
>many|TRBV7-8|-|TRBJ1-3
TGTGCCAGCAGCTTAGTTACGGGGGGAACTTCTGGAAACACCATATATTTT
CASSLVTGGTSGNTIYF
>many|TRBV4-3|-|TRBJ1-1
TGCGCCAGCAGCCATGGGGGGATCCAGGGTGAAGCTTTCTTT
CASSHGGIQGEAFF
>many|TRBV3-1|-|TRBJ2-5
TGTGCCAGCAGCCGATACCCTCTACTAGCCGGGAAAGAGACCCAGTACTTC
CASSRYPLLAGKETQYF
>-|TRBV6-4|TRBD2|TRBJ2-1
TGTGCCAGCAGTGACGGGACTAGCAATGAGCAGTTCTTC
CASSDGTSNEQFF
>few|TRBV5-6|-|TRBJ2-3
TGTGCCAGCAGAAGGTGGGGCGTTAGGGACCAAGGGACAGATACGCAGTATTTT
CASRRWGVRDQGTDTQYF
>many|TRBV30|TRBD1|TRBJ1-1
TGTGCCTGGAAAGGACAGGGGGCGGATGAAGCTTTCTTT
CAWKGQGADEAFF
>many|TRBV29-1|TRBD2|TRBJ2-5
TGCAGCGTTGAGGGGGGGACTAGCGGGAGGGGTGAGACCCAGTACTTC
CSVEGGTSGRGETQYF
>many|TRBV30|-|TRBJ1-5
TGTGCCTGGAGTTCAGCGTCCGGGGTGTGGAATCAGCCCCAGCATTTT
CAWSSASGVWNQPQHF
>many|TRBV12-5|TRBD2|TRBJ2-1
TGTGCTAGTGCCGAGCGGGAGGGTGACCATGAGCAGTTCTTC
CASAEREGDHEQFF
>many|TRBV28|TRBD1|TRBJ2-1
TGTGCCAGCGCACCCCAGACAGGGGGGTACAATGAGCAGTTCTTC
CASAPQTGGYNEQFF
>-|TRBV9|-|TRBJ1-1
TGTGCCAGCAGCCCAGAGGGCAGAATTATGAACACTGAAGCTTTCTTT
CASSPEGRIMNTEAFF
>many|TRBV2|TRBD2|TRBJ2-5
TGTGCCAGCAGTGTCTATCCGGGGGGTCGAGAGACCCAGTACTTC
CASSVYPGGRETQYF
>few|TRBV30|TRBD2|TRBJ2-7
TGTGCCTGGACCCATCCGGGGCTAGCGGCTACCTACGAGCAGTACTTC
CAWTHPGLAATYEQYF
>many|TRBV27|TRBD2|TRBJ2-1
TGTGCCAGCAGTTTATGGAGCGGGGACCACCCATACAATGAGCAGTTCTTC
CASSLWSGDHPYNEQFF
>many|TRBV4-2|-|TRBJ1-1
TGTGCCAGCAGCCAACCCGACAAAGGGGGGACTGAAGCTTTCTTT
CASSQPDKGGTEAFF
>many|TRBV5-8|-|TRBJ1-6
TGTGCCAGCAGCGAGGTGGGCGGGAATTCACCCCTCCACTTT
CASSEVGGNSPLHF
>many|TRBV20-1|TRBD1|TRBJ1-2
TGCAGTGCTGATGACAGGGAACTGGCTAACTATGGCTACACCTTC
CSADDRELANYGYTF
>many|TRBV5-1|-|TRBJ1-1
TGCGCCAGCAGCCCGGGACACTTACCGAACCTGAACACTGAAGCTTTCTTT
CASSPGHLPNLNTEAFF
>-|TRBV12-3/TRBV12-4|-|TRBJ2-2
TGTGCCAGCAGTTTTGGTACAGGGTTGATTCGGGAGCTGTTTTTT
CASSFGTGLIRELFF
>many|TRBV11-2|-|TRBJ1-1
TGTGCCAGCAGCCTGCGGTTCGGGACGGTGAACACTGAAGCTTTCTTT
CASSLRFGTVNTEAFF
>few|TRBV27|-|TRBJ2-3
TGTGCCAGCAGTGGGGGGACGGGCACAGATACGCAGTATTTT
CASSGGTGTDTQYF
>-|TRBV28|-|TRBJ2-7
TGTGCCAGCGGGGGGCAGTACGAGCAGTACTTC
CASGGQYEQYF
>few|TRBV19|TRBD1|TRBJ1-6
TGTGCCAGTAGCCCTCTGAGAGGGGGCAATAATTCACCCCTCCACTTT
CASSPLRGGNNSPLHF
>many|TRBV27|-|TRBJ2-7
TGTGCCAGCAGTTTAATGGAGGGTAGGGCCTACGAGCAGTACTTC
CASSLMEGRAYEQYF
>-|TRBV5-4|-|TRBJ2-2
TGTGCCAGCACTGGGACTCCCAACACCGGGGAGCTGTTTTTT
CASTGTPNTGELFF
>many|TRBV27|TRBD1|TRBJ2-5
TGTGCCAGCGGAACAGGGGGCTGGGAGACCCAGTACTTC
CASGTGGWETQYF
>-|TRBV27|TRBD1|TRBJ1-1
TGTGCCAGCAGTACAGGACAGGGCAAATCGTCTGAAGCTTTCTTT
CASSTGQGKSSEAFF
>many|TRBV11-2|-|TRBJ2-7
TGTGCCAGCAGCTTAGATCCGGGACCGGCCTACGAGCAGTACTTC
CASSLDPGPAYEQYF
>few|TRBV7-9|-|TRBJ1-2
TGTGCCAGCAGCTTTACGACGGAAGATGGCTACACCTTC
CASSFTTEDGYTF
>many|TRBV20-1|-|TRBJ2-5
TGCAGTAATCTTAGAAAACAAGAGACCCAGTACTTC
CSNLRKQETQYF
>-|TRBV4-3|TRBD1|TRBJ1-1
TGCGCCAGCAGCCAAGAGCCGACAGGGTGGGGGACTGAAGCTTTCTTT
CASSQEPTGWGTEAFF
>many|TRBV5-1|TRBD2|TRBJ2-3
TGCGCCAGCAGCTTGGAGGGAGGGCCCTCCACAGATACGCAGTATTTT
CASSLEGGPSTDTQYF
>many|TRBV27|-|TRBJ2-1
TGTGCCAGCAGTTTTACCCTCTACAATGAGCAGTTCTTC
CASSFTLYNEQFF
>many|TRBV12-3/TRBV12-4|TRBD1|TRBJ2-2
TGTGCCAGCAGTTGGAGACAGGGAAGCGGGGAGCTGTTTTTT
CASSWRQGSGELFF